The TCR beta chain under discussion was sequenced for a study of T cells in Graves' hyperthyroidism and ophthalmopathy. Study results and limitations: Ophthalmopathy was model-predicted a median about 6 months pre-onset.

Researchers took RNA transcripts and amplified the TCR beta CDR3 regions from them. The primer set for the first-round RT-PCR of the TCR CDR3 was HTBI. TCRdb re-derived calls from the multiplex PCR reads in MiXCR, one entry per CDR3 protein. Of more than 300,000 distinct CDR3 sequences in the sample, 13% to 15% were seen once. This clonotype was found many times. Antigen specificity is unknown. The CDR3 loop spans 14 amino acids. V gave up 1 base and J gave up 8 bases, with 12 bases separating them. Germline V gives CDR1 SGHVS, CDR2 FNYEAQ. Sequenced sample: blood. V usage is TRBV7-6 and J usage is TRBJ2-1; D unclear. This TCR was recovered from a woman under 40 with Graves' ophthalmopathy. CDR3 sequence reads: CASSLVLGSYEQFF. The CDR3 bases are TGTGCCAGCAGCTTAGTCCTGGGTAGCTATGAGCAGTTCTTC.